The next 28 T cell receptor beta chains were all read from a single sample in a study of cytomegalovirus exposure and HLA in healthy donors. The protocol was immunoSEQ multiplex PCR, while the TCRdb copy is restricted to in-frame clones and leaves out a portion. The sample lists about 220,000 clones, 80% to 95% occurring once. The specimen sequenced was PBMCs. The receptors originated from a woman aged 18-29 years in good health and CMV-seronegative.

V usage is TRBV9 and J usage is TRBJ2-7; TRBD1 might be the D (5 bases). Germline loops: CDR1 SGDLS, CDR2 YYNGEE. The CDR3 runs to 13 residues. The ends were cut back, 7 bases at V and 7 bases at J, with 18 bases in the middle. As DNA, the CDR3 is TGTGCCAGCCCCTTCTTGGGAAAGGGGGAGCAGTACTTC. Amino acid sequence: CASPFLGKGEQYF.

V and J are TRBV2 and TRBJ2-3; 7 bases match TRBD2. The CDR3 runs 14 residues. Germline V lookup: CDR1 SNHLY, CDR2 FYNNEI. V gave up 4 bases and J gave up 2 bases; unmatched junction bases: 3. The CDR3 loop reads CASSASGHTDTQYF. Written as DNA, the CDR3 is TGTGCCAGCAGTGCTAGCGGCCACACAGATACGCAGTATTTT. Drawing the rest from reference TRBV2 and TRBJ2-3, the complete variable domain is EPEVTQTPSHQVTQMGQEVILRCVPISNHLYFYWYRQILGQKVEFLVSFYNNEISEKSEIFDDQFSVERPDGSNFTLKIRSTKLEDSAMYFCASSASGHTDTQYFGPGTRLTVL.

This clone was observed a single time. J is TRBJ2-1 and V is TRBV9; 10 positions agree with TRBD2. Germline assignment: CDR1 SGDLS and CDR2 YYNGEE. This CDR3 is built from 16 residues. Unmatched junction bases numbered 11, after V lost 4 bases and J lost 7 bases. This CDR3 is CASSPSLAGAPNEQFF. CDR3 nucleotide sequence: TGTGCCAGCAGCCCGAGCCTAGCGGGAGCGCCAAATGAGCAGTTCTTC.

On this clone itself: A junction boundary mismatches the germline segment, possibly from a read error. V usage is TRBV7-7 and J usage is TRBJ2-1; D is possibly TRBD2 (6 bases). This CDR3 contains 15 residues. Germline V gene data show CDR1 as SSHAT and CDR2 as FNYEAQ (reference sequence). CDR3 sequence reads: CASSFRDSLGDEQFF. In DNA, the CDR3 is TGTGCTAGCAGCTTTCGGGACTCTCTGGGGGATGAGCAGTTCTTC. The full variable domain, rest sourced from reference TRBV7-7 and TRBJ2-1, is GAGVSQSPRYKVTKRGQDVTLRCDPISSHATLYWYQQALGQGPEFLTYFNYEAQPDKSGLPSDRFSAERPEGSISTLTIQRTEQRDSAMYRCASSFRDSLGDEQFFGPGTRLTVL.

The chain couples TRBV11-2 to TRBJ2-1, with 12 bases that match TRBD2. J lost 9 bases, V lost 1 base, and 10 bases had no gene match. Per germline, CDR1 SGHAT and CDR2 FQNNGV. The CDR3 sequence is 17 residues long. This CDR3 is CASSLAPTSGSWSEQFF. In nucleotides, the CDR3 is TGTGCCAGCAGCTTAGCCCCGACTAGCGGGAGCTGGAGTGAGCAGTTCTTC.

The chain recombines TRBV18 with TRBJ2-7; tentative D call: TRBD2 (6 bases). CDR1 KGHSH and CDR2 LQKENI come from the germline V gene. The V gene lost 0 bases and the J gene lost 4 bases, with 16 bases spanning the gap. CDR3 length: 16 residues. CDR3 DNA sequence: TGTGCCAGCTCACCACCGAGCGCGGGAAGGTCTTACGAGCAGTACTTC. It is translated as CASSPPSAGRSYEQYF.

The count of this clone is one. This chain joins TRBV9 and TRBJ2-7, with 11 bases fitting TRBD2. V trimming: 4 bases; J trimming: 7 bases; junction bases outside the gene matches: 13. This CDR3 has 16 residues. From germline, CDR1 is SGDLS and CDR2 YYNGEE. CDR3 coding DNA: TGTGCCAGCAGCCCGCGGTTACTAGCGGGAGTACAAGAGCAGTACTTC. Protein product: CASSPRLLAGVQEQYF.

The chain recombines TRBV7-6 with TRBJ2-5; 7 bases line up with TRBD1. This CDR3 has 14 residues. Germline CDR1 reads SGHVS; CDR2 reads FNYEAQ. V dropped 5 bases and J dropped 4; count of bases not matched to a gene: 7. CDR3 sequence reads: CASSDRVGAETQYF. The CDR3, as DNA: TGTGCCAGCAGCGACAGGGTAGGGGCAGAGACCCAGTACTTC. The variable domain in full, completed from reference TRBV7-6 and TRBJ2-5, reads GAGVSQSPRYKVTKRGQDVALRCDPISGHVSLYWYRQALGQGPEFLTYFNYEAQQDKSGLPNDRFSAERPEGSISTLTIQRTEQRDSAMYRCASSDRVGAETQYFGPGTRLLVL.

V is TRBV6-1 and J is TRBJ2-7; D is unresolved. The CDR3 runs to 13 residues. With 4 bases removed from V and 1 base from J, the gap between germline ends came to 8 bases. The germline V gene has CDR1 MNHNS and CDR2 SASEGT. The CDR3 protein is CASSVGRSYEQYF. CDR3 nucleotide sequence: TGTGCCAGCAGTGTAGGCAGGTCCTACGAGCAGTACTTC.

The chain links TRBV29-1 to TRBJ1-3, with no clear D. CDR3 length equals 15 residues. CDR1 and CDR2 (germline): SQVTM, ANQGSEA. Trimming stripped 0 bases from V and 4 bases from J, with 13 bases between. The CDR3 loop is CSVEDSRQPGNTIYF. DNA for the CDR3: TGCAGCGTTGAAGACAGCAGGCAGCCCGGAAACACCATATATTTT.

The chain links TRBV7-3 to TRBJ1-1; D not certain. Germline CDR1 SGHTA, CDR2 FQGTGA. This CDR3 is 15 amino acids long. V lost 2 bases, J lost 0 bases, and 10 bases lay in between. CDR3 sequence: CASSLSPGMNTEAFF. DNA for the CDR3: TGTGCCAGCAGCTTATCTCCGGGGATGAACACTGAAGCTTTCTTT.

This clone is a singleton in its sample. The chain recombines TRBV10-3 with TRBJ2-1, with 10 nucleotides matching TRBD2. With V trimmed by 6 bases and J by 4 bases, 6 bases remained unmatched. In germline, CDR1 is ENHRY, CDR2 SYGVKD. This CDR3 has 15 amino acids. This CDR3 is CAIRETSGIYNEQFF. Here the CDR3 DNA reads TGTGCCATCAGGGAAACTAGCGGGATATACAATGAGCAGTTCTTC.

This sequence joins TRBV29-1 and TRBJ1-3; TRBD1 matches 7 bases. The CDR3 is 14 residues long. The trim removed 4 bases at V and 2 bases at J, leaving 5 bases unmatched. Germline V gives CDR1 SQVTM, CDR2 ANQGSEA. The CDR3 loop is CSVVTGVAGNTIYF. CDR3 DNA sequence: TGCAGCGTTGTTACAGGGGTAGCTGGAAACACCATATATTTT.

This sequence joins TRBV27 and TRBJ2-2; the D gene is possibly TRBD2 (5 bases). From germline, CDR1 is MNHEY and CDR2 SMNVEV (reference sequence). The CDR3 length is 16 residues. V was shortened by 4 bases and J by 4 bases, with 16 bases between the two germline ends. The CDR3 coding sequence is TGTGCCAGCAGTTCCCCCAGCGGAGCGGTCACCGGGGAGCTGTTTTTT. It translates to CASSSPSGAVTGELFF.

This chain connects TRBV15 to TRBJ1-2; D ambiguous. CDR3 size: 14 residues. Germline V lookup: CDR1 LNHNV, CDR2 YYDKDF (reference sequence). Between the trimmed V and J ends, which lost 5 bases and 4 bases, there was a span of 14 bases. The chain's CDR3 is CATSPARSSYGYTF. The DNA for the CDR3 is TGTGCCACCAGCCCCGCCAGATCGTCCTATGGCTACACCTTC.

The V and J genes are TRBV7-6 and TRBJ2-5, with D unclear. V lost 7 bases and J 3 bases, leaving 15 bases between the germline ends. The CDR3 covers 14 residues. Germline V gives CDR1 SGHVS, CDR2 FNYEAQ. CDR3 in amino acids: CASNPFGGKETQYF. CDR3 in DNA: TGTGCCAGCAACCCCTTCGGCGGCAAAGAGACCCAGTACTTC.

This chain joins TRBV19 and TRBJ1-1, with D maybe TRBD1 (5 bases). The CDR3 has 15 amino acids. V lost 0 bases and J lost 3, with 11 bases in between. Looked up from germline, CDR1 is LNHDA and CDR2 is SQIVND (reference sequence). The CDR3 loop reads CASSIEPGQYTEAFF. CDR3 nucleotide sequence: TGTGCCAGTAGTATAGAACCAGGGCAGTACACTGAAGCTTTCTTT.

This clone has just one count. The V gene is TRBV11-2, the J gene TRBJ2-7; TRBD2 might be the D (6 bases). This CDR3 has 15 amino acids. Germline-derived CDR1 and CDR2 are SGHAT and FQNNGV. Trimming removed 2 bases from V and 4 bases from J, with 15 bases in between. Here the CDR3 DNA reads TGTGCCAGCAGCTTAACGGGCGCCCTAGCGTACGAGCAGTACTTC. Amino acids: CASSLTGALAYEQYF. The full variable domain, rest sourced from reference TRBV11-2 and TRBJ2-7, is EAGVAQSPRYKIIEKRQSVAFWCNPISGHATLYWYQQILGQGPKLLIQFQNNGVVDDSQLPKDRFSAERLKGVDSTLKIQPAKLEDSAVYLCASSLTGALAYEQYFGPGTRLTVT.

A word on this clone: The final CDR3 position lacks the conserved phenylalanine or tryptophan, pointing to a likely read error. The CDR3 DNA is TGTGCCAGTAGTATGCCATTTATGGGGGCGAATTCACCCCTCCACCTT. Its translation is CASSMPFMGANSPLHL. V usage is TRBV19 and J usage is TRBJ1-6, with D perhaps matching TRBD1 (6 bases). The length of the CDR3 is 16 residues. Per germline, CDR1 LNHDA and CDR2 SQIVND (reference sequence). The ends were cut back, 3 bases at V and 7 bases at J, with 16 bases in the middle.

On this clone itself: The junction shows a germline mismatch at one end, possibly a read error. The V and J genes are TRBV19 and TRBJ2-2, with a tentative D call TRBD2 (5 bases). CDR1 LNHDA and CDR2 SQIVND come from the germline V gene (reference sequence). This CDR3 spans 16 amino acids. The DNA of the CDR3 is TGTGCCAGTAGTATAGAGGCAGGAAAGAACACCGGGGAGCTATTTTTT. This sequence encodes CASSIEAGKNTGELFF.

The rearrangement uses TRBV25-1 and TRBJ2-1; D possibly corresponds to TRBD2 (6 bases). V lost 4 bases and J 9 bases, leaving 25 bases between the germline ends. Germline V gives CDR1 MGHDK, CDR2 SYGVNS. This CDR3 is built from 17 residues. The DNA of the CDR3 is TGTGCCAGCAGTGTACCGGCTAACGGGGGACCGTACGGTGAGCAGTTCTTC. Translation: CASSVPANGGPYGEQFF.

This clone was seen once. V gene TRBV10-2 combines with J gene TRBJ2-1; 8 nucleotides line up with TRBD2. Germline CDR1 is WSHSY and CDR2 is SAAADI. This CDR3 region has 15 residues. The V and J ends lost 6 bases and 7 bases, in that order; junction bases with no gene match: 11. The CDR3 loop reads CASRREREQVNEQFF. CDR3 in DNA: TGCGCCAGCAGGAGAGAGCGGGAGCAGGTGAATGAGCAGTTCTTC.

CDR3 amino acids: CASSPQSSADTEAFF. The CDR3 coding sequence is TGTGCCAGCAGCCCCCAGAGTTCGGCGGACACTGAAGCTTTCTTT. This chain uses TRBV5-4 with TRBJ1-1; D remains ambiguous. Germline V gene data show CDR1 as SGHNT and CDR2 as YYREEE (reference sequence). Trimming shortened V by 4 bases and J by 3 bases, and 16 bases separated the two germline ends. CDR3 length: 15 residues.

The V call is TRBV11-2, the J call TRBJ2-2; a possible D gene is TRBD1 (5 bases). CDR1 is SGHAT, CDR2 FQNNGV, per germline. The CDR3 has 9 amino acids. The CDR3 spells CAPGGELFF. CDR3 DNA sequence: TGTGCTCCAGGGGGGGAGCTGTTTTTT.

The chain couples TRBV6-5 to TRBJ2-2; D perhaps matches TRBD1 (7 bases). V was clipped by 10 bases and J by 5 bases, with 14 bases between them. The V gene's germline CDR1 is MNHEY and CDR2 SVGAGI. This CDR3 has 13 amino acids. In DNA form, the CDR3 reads TGTGCCACGGAGGGGGCACCAACCGGGGAGCTGTTTTTT. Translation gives CATEGAPTGELFF.

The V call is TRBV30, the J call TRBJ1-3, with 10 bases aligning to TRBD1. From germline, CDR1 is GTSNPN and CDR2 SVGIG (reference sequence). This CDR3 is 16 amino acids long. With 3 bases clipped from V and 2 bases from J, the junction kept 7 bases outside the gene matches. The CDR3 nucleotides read TGTGCCTGGAGCCCCCATGGGACAGGGGCTGGAAACACCATATATTTT. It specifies CAWSPHGTGAGNTIYF. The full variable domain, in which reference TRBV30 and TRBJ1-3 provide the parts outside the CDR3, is SQTIHQWPATLVQPVGSPLSLECTVEGTSNPNLYWYRQAAGRGLQLLFYSVGIGQISSEVPQNLSASRPQDRQFILSSKKLLLSDSGFYLCAWSPHGTGAGNTIYFGEGSWLTVV.

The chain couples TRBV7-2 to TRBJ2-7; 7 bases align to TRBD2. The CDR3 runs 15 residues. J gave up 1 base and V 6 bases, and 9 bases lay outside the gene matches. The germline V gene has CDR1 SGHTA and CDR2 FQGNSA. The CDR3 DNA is TGTGCCAGCAGACTAGCGTCGGCAGGTTCCTACGAGCAGTACTTC. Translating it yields CASRLASAGSYEQYF.

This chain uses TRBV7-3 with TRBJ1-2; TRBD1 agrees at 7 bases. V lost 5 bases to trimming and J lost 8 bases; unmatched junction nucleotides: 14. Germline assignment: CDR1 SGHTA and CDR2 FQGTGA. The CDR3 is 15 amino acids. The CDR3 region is CASSPGQAGVLGYTF. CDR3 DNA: TGTGCCAGCAGCCCTGGACAGGCCGGAGTGTTGGGCTACACCTTC.